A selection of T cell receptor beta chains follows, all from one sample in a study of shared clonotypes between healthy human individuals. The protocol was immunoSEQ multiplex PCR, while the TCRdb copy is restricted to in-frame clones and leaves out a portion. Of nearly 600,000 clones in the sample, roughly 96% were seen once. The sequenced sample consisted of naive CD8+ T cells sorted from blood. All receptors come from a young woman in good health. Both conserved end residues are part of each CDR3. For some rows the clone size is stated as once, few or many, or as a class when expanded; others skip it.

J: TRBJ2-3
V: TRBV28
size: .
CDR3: CASSLKRERTDTQYF

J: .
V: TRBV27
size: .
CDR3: CASSLVGYEQYF

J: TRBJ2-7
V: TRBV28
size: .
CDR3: CASSFRPYEQYF

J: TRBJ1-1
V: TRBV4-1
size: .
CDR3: CASSQVNFDAEAFF

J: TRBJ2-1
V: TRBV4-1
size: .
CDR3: CASSQDLGTSYVEQFF

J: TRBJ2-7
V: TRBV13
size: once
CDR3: CASSIGGLAGYEQYF

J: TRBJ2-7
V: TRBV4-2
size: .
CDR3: CASSQRIAGAYEQYF

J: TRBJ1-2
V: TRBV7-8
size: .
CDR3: CASTLGGTGLLIYGYTF

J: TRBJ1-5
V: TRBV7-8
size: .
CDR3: CASSSRDREYQPQHF

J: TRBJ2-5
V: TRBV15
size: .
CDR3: CATSGVGETQYF

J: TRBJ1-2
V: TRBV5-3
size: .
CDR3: CARSSARGYTF

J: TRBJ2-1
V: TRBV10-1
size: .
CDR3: CASSESGSDNEQFF

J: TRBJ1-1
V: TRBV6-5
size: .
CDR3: CASRQGQGTEAFF

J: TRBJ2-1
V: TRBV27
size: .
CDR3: CASSWGGTYNEQFF

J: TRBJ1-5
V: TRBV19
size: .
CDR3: CASSIGMNSNQPQHF

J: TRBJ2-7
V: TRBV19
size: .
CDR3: CASSTGTGAAYEQYF

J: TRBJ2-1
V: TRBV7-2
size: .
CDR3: CAITGDTLREQFF

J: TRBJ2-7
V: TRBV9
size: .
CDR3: CASSVGVSYEQYF

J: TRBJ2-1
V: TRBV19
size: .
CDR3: CASSIPGTSGEDEQFF

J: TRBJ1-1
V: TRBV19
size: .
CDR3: CASSLGTGANTEAFF

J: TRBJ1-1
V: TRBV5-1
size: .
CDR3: CASSGTLWGEAFF

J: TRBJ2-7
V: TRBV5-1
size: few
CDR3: CASSWTGDEQYF

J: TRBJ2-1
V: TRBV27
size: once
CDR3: CASSLRASYNEQFF

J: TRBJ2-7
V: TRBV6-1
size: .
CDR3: CASSVVGGTYEQYF